Below, 22 T cell receptor beta chains from the same sample are listed, as sequenced in a study of regulatory T cells in long-lasting Graves disease. This sample's time point: persistent/refractory GD, antithyroid drugs over 5 years with positive TRAb. PBMC RNA served as the TCR library source. To make TCR beta libraries, researchers used iRepertoire HTBI primers and Arm-PCR of CDR3 regions. TCRdb re-analysed the multiplex PCR reads in MiXCR, keeping a single row per CDR3 protein. The sample comprises roughly 500,000 distinct CDR3 sequences, around a fifth of which are singletons, and around 12% rests with the top ten. This sample comprised peripheral blood mononuclear cells (PBMCs), obtained when the disease was refractory, from a patient treated with antithyroid drugs. The receptors stem from a female donor with Graves disease.

This clonotype was seen at least ten times. Here the CDR3 DNA reads TGTGCCAGCAGCTCGACGGGACCCAAGTACGAGCAGTACTTC. This codes for CASSSTGPKYEQYF. The chain has TRBV12-3 or TRBV12-4 and TRBJ2-7; TRBD1 or TRBD2 may be the D gene (5 bases each). The V gene lost 6 bases and the J gene lost 4 bases, with 16 bases spanning the gap. The CDR3 loop spans 14 amino acids.

This clonotype has a handful of counts. The chain recombines TRBV6-1 with TRBJ1-5; possibly TRBD1 for D (5 bases). Germline V gives CDR1 MNHNS, CDR2 SASEGT. V was trimmed by 5 bases and J by 9 bases, leaving 14 bases between them. CDR3 length: 13 residues. The CDR3 here is CASSYEGKMPQHF. The CDR3 DNA is TGTGCCAGCAGTTACGAGGGGAAAATGCCCCAGCATTTT.

Many counts were recorded for this clonotype. The J gene is TRBJ1-5, the V gene TRBV6-5, with D unresolved. The CDR3 is 15 residues long. Looked up from germline, CDR1 is MNHEY and CDR2 is SVGAGI. Trimming removed 0 bases from V and 5 bases from J, with 11 bases in between. CDR3 DNA sequence: TGTGCCAGCAGTTACTCGAGCGATGTCGATCAGCCCCAGCATTTT. Protein product: CASSYSSDVDQPQHF.

The rearrangement joins TRBV4-3 to TRBJ2-3; 7 bases map to TRBD1. CDR1 is LGHNA and CDR2 is YSLEER in the germline V gene. This CDR3 has 15 residues. The trim removed 1 base at V and 1 base at J, leaving 2 bases unmatched. The DNA of the CDR3 is TGCGCCAGCAGCCAAGTAGGGGGCGGCACAGATACGCAGTATTTT. Its translation: CASSQVGGGTDTQYF.

This clonotype showed up many times. V and J are TRBV2 and TRBJ1-1; no reliable D call. Germline CDR1 and CDR2: SNHLY and FYNNEI. The CDR3 runs to 13 residues. The V gene lost 2 bases and the J gene lost 3 bases, with 7 bases spanning the gap. The CDR3 is CASSEPFYTEAFF. CDR3 in DNA: TGTGCCAGCAGTGAACCGTTTTACACTGAAGCTTTCTTT.

J is TRBJ1-2 and V is TRBV6-1, with a possible D match to TRBD1 (5 bases). Germline values: CDR1 MNHNS, CDR2 SASEGT. V was shortened by 10 bases and J by 2 bases, with 17 bases between the two germline ends. The CDR3 loop spans 14 amino acids. CDR3 residues: CATQGTASNYGYTF. The CDR3 DNA reads as TGTGCCACCCAGGGAACAGCTTCAAACTATGGCTACACCTTC.

The chain is built from TRBV20-1 and TRBJ2-7, with D perhaps TRBD2 (5 bases). Germline CDR1 and CDR2: DFQATT and SNEGSKA (reference sequence). The ends were cut back, 5 bases at V and 2 bases at J, with 16 bases in the middle. The CDR3 runs 14 residues. CDR3 sequence reads: CSAALGAGTYEQYF. CDR3 nucleotide sequence: TGCAGTGCTGCCCTGGGCGCGGGCACCTACGAGCAGTACTTC.

The table lists this clonotype with many counts. V is TRBV10-3 and J is TRBJ1-1, with 9 positions matching TRBD1. Germline V gives CDR1 ENHRY, CDR2 SYGVKD. The CDR3 runs to 17 residues. After removal of 4 bases from V and 5 bases from J, the junction contained 14 bases not matched to a gene. CDR3 sequence: CAISAGGTGMAETEAFF. In nucleotides, the CDR3 is TGTGCCATCAGTGCCGGGGGGACAGGGATGGCCGAAACTGAAGCTTTCTTT.

The V gene is TRBV2, the J gene TRBJ2-2; D is perhaps TRBD1 or TRBD2 (5 bases each). Trimming left V 2 bases short and J 9 bases short, with 16 bases between. The CDR3 runs 15 residues. Germline V lookup: CDR1 SNHLY, CDR2 FYNNEI. The CDR3 sequence: CASSERTLGDRELFF. In DNA form, the CDR3 reads TGTGCCAGCAGTGAAAGAACCCTTGGGGACCGGGAGCTGTTTTTT.

This sequence joins TRBV4-2 and TRBJ1-2; D is perhaps TRBD1 (6 bases). Germline V gives CDR1 LGHNA, CDR2 YNFKEQ. This CDR3 contains 13 residues. The V end was cut by 4 bases, the J end by 7 bases, with 13 bases between. The chain's CDR3 is CASSREGHGGYTF. DNA for the CDR3: TGTGCCAGCAGCCGGGAGGGACATGGTGGCTACACCTTC.

This clonotype occurred many times. The chain has TRBV7-9 and TRBJ1-2, with no clear D. Germline V gene sequence: CDR1 SEHNR, CDR2 FQNEAQ (reference sequence). V was clipped by 2 bases and J by 0 bases, with 7 bases between them. The CDR3 is made up of 14 amino acids. In nucleotides, the CDR3 is TGTGCCAGCAGCTTACCGCAGCCTAACTATGGCTACACCTTC. This sequence encodes CASSLPQPNYGYTF.

This clonotype was seen at least ten times. The CDR3 loop is CASSILAGGSYEQYF. CDR3 in DNA: TGTGCCAGCAGCATCCTAGCGGGAGGCTCCTACGAGCAGTACTTC. The V call is TRBV19, the J call TRBJ2-7, with TRBD2 identical over 11 bases. The CDR3 contains 15 residues. J was trimmed by 0 bases and V by 9 bases; bases with no gene match: 7. In germline, CDR1 is LNHDA, CDR2 SQIVND (reference sequence).

This clonotype has a handful of counts. The chain combines TRBV27 with TRBJ2-6; 7 bases are shared with TRBD1. V trimming: 2 bases; J trimming: 5 bases; junction bases outside the gene matches: 12. This CDR3 comprises 18 residues. The V gene's germline CDR1 is MNHEY and CDR2 SMNVEV (reference sequence). The DNA of the CDR3 is TGTGCCAGCAGTTTAGAACGGTCGACAGGGCGTAGGGCCAACGTCCTGACTTTC. It is translated as CASSLERSTGRRANVLTF.

This clonotype was found many times. The gene calls are TRBV10-3 and TRBJ1-2; D remains unclear. The V and J ends lost 4 bases and 3 bases respectively, with 6 bases between them. This CDR3 comprises 12 residues. Germline V gene lookup returns CDR1 ENHRY and CDR2 SYGVKD. CDR3 DNA sequence: TGTGCCATCAGTGGGGAAGACTATGGCTACACCTTC. Encoded protein: CAISGEDYGYTF.

This clonotype was seen ten or more times. CDR3 amino acids: CASSEVGGIYEQYF. The CDR3, as DNA: TGTGCCAGCAGTGAAGTTGGTGGAATCTACGAGCAGTACTTC. The chain has TRBV2 and TRBJ2-7, with D uncertain. The V end was cut by 1 base, the J end by 3 bases, with 10 bases between. Germline V gives CDR1 SNHLY, CDR2 FYNNEI. This CDR3 is built from 14 residues.

The chain carries TRBV24-1 and TRBJ1-5; D ambiguous. V dropped 8 bases and J dropped 6 bases, with 7 bases sitting between them. CDR1 is KGHDR, CDR2 SFDVKD, per germline. This CDR3 comprises 11 residues. CDR3 DNA: TGTGCCACCATCAGGCCTCAGCCCCAGCATTTT. This codes for CATIRPQPQHF.

The genes are TRBV7-6 and TRBJ1-5; the D is unclear. Per germline, CDR1 SGHVS and CDR2 FNYEAQ. The length of the CDR3 is 11 residues. V gave up 4 bases and J gave up 8 bases, with 6 bases separating them. The CDR3 DNA sequence: TGTGCCAGCAGCTCTGCGGAGCCCCAGCATTTT. The encoded protein is CASSSAEPQHF.

This clonotype was observed many times. The chain combines TRBV12-5 with TRBJ1-5; D not certain. There are 13 residues in the CDR3. V gave up 1 base and J gave up 5 bases, with 6 bases separating them. In germline, CDR1 is LGHNT, CDR2 FRNRAP. Here the CDR3 DNA reads TGTGCTAGTGGTTTGGGGGGAGATCAGCCCCAGCATTTT. Translation: CASGLGGDQPQHF.

This clonotype appeared many times. The chain couples TRBV28 to TRBJ1-2, with TRBD1 identical over 8 bases. J lost 6 bases, V lost 5 bases, and 11 bases had no gene match. CDR3 length equals 15 residues. CDR1 is MDHEN and CDR2 is SYDVKM in the germline V gene. The CDR3, as DNA: TGTGCCAGCAGTCGACCTGGGACAGGATGGGATGGCTACACCTTC. Its translation is CASSRPGTGWDGYTF.

As DNA, the CDR3 is TGTGCCAGCAGCAGCGGGTTGAGGGCCCAAGAGACCCAGTACTTC. Encoded protein: CASSSGLRAQETQYF. The V call is TRBV5-6, the J call TRBJ2-5; the D gene is possibly TRBD2 (6 bases). Germline-derived CDR1 and CDR2 are SGHDT and YYEEEE. CDR3 length equals 15 residues. The V gene lost 4 bases and the J gene lost 1 base, with 14 bases spanning the gap.

The chain links TRBV28 to TRBJ2-3; no definite D call. Germline V gene sequence: CDR1 MDHEN, CDR2 SYDVKM. This CDR3 is 13 amino acids long. V dropped 3 bases and J dropped 9 bases, with 13 bases sitting between them. For the CDR3, the DNA is TGTGCCAGCAGTTTTGCGGCTCCCCAAACGCAGTATTTT. Translated, it gives CASSFAAPQTQYF.

This chain uses TRBV13 with TRBJ2-5; D may correspond to TRBD1 or TRBD2 (5 bases each). V was trimmed by 4 bases and J by 2 bases, leaving 23 bases between them. CDR1 is PRHDT, CDR2 FYEKMQ, per germline (reference sequence). This CDR3 has 18 residues. This CDR3 is CASSYQKGRQPVQETQYF. Here the CDR3 DNA reads TGTGCCAGCAGCTACCAAAAGGGGAGACAACCGGTACAAGAGACCCAGTACTTC.